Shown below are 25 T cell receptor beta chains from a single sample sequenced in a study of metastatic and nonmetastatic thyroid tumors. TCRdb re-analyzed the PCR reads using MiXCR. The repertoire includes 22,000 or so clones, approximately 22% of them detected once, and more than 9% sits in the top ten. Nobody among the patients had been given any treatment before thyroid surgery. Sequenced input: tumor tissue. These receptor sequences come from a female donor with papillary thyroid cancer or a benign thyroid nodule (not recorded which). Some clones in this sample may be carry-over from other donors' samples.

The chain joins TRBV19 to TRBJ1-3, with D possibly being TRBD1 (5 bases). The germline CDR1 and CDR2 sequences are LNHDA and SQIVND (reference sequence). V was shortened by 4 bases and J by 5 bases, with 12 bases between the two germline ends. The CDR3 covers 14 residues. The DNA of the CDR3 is TGTGCCAGTAGTACTCGGGACGGACGAAACACCATATATTTT. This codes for CASSTRDGRNTIYF.

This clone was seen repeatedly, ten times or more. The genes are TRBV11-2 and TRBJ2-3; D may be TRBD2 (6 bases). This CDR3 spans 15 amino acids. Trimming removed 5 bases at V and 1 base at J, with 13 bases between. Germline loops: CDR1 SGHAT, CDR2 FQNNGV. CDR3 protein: CASSPQTGGTDTQYF. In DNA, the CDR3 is TGTGCCAGCAGCCCTCAGACGGGAGGCACAGATACGCAGTATTTT.

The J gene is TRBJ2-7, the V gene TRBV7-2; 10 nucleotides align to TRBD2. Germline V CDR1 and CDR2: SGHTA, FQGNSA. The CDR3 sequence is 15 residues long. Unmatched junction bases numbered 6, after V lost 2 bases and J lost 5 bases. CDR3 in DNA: TGTGCCAGCAGCTTAAATCCTAGCGGGAGTCACGAGCAGTACTTC. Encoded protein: CASSLNPSGSHEQYF. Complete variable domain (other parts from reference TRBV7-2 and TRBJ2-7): GAGVSQSPSNKVTEKGKDVELRCDPISGHTALYWYRQSLGQGLEFLIYFQGNSAPDKSGLPSDRFSAERTGGSVSTLTIQRTQQEDSAVYLCASSLNPSGSHEQYFGPGTRLTVT.

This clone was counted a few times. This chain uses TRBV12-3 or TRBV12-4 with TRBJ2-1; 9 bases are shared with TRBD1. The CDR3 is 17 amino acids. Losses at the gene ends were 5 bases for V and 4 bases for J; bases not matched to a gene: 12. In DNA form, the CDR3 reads TGTGCCAGCAGTCACAATCCGGGACAGGGTGTTTACAATGAGCAGTTCTTC. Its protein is CASSHNPGQGVYNEQFF.

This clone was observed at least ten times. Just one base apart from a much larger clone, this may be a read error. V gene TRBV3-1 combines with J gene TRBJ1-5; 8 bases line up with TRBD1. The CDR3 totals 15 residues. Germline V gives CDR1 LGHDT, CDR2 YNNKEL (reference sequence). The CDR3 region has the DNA TGTACCAGCAGCCAAGCGACAGGGGGCAATCAGCCCCAGCATTTT. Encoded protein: CTSSQATGGNQPQHF.

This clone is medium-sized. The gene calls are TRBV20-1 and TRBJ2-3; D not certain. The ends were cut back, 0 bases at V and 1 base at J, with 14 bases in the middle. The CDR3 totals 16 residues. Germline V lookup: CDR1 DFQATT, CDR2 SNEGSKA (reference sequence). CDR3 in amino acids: CSARDRRAVGTDTQYF. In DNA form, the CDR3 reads TGCAGTGCTAGAGATCGGCGAGCCGTAGGCACAGATACGCAGTATTTT.

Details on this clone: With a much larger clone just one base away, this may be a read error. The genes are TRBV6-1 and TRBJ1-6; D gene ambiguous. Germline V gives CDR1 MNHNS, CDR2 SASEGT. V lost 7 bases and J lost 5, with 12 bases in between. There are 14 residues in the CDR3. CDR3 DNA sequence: TGTGCCAGCACCGACGCGAGAGATAATTCACCCCTCCACTTT. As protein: CASTDARDNSPLHF.

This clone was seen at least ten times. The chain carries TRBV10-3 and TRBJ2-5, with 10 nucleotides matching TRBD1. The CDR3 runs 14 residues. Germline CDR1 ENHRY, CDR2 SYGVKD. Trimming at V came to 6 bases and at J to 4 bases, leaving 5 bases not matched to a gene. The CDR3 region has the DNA TGTGCCATCAGGCGGGGACAGGGGATAGAGACCCAGTACTTC. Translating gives CAIRRGQGIETQYF.

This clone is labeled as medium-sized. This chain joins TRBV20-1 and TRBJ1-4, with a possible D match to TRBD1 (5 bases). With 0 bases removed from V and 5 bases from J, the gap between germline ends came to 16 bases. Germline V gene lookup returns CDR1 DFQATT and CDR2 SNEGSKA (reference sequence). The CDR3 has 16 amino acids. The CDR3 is CSARDGPGRANEKLFF. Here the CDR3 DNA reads TGCAGTGCTAGAGATGGGCCGGGACGAGCGAATGAAAAACTGTTTTTT.

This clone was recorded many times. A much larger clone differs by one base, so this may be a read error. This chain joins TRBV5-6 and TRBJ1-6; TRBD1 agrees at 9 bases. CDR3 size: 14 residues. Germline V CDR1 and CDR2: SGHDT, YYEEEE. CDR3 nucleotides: TGTGCCAGCAGCCCCGGACAGGGGAATTCACCCCCCCACTTT. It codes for CASSPGQGNSPPHF.

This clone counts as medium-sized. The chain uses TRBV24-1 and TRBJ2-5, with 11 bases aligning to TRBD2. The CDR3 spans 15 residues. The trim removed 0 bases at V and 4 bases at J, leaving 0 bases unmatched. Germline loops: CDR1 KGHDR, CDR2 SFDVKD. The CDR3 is CATSDLGLAGETQYF. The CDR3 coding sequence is TGTGCCACCAGTGATTTGGGACTAGCGGGAGAGACCCAGTACTTC.

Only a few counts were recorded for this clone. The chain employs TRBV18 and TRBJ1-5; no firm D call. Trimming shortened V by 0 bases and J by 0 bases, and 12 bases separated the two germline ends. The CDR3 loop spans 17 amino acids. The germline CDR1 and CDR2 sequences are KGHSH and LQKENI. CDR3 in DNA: TGTGCCAGCTCACCACCGGCCGCGGCCTATAGCAATCAGCCCCAGCATTTT. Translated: CASSPPAAAYSNQPQHF. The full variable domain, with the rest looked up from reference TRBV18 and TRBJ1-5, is NAGVMQNPRHLVRRRGQEARLRCSPMKGHSHVYWYRQLPEEGLKFMVYLQKENIIDESGMPKERFSAEFPKEGPSILRIQQVVRGDSAAYFCASSPPAAAYSNQPQHFGDGTRLSIL.

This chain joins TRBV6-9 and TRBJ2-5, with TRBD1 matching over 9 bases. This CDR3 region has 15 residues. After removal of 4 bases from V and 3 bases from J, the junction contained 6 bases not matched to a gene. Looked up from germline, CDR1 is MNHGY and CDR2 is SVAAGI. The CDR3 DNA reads TGTGCCAGCAGTTTCCCCGGGACAGGGAAAGAGACCCAGTACTTC. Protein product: CASSFPGTGKETQYF.

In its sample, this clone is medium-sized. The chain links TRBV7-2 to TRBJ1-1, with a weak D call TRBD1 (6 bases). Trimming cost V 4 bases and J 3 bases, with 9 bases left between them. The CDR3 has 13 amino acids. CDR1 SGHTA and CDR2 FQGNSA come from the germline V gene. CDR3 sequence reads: CASSYRVDTEAFF. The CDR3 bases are TGTGCCAGCAGCTACAGGGTTGACACTGAAGCTTTCTTT.

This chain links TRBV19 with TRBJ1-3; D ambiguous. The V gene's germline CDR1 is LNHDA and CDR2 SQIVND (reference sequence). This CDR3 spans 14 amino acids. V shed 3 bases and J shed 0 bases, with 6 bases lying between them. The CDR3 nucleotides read TGTGCCAGTAGTATCGGGTCCTCTGGAAACACCATATATTTT. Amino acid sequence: CASSIGSSGNTIYF.

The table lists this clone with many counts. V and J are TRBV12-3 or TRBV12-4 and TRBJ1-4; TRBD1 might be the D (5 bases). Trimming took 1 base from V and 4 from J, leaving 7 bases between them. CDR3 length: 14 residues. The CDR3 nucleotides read TGTGCCAGCAGTTTAGGGGGGGGTAATGAAAAACTGTTTTTT. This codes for CASSLGGGNEKLFF.

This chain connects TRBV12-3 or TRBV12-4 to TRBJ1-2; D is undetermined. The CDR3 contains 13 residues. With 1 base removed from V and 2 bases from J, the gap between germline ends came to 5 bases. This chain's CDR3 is CASSLDGNYGYTF. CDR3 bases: TGTGCCAGCAGTTTAGACGGAAACTATGGCTACACCTTC.

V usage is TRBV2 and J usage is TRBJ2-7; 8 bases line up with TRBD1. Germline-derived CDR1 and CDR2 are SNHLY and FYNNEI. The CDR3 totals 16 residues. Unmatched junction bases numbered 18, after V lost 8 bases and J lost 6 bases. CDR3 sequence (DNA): TGTGCCAGCCTGTCTCGTAGGCAGGGGGCCGCTCGCGAGCAGTACTTC. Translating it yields CASLSRRQGAAREQYF.

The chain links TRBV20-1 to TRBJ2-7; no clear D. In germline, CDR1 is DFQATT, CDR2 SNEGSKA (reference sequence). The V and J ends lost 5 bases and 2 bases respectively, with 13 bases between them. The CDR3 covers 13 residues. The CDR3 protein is CSALLPRAYEQYF. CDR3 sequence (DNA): TGCAGTGCTCTTTTACCTCGAGCCTACGAGCAGTACTTC.

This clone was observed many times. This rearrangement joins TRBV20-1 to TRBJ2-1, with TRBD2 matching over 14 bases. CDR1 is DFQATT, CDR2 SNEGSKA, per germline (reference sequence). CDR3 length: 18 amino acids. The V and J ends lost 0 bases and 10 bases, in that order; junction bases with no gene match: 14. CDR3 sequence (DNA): TGCAGTGCTAGAGACTCCGTCCCCGGGACTAGCGGGAGTTCGGAGCAGTTCTTC. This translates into CSARDSVPGTSGSSEQFF.

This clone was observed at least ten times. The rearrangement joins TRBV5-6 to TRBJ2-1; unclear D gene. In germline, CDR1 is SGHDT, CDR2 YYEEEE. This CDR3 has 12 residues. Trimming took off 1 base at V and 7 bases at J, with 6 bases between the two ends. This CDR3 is CASSLRWNEQFF. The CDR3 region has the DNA TGTGCCAGCAGCTTGAGGTGGAATGAGCAGTTCTTC.

The chain's CDR3 is CASSLGDYPNTGELFF. The CDR3 bases are TGTGCCAGCAGCTTAGGGGACTACCCGAACACCGGGGAGCTGTTTTTT. The rearrangement links TRBV11-1 to TRBJ2-2, with TRBD2 identical over 7 bases. Losses at the gene ends were 1 base for V and 0 bases for J; bases not matched to a gene: 2. Germline lookup yields CDR1 SGHAT and CDR2 FQDESV (reference sequence). The CDR3 has 16 residues.

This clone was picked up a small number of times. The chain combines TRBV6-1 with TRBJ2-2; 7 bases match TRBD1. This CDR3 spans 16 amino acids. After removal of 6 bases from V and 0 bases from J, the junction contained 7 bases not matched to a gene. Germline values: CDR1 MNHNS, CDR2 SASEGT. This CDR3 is CASRHRDRPNTGELFF. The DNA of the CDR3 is TGTGCCAGCAGGCATAGGGACAGACCGAACACCGGGGAGCTGTTTTTT.

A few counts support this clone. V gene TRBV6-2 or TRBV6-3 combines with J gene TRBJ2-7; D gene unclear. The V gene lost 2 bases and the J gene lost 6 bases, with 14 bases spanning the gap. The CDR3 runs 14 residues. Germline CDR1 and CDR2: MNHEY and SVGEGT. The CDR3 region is CASSYGQQFSEQYF. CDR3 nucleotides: TGTGCCAGCAGTTACGGCCAACAGTTTTCCGAGCAGTACTTC.

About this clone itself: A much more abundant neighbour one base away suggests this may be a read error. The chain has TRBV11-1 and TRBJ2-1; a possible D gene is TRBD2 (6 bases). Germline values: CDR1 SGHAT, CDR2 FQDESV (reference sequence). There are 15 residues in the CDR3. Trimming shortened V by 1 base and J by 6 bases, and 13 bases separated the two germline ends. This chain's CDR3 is CASSLGTIGSNEQFF. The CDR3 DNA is TGTGCCAGCAGCTTAGGGACTATCGGGAGCAATGAGCAGTTCTTC.